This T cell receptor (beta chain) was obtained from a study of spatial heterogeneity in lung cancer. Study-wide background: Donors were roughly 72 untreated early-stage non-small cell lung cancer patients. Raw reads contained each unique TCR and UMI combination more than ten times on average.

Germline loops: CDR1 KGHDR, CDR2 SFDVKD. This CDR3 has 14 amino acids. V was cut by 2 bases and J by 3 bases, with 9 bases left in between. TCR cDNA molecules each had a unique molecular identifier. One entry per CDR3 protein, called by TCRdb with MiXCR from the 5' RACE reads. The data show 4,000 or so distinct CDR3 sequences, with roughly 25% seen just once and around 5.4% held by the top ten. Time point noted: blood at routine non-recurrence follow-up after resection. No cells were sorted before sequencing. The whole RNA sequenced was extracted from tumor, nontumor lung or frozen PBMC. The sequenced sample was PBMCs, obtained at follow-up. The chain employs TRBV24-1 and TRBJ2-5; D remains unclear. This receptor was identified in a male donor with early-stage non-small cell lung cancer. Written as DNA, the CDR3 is TGTGCCACCAGTGATTCAGGAGAAAAAGAGACCCAGTACTTC. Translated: CATSDSGEKETQYF.